The present T cell receptor beta chain was sequenced within a study of T cell repertoires in cytomegalovirus infection. At the level of the study: Evidence of both CMV infection and a matching HLA type came from public TCR beta signatures.

MiXCR was run by TCRdb on the reads, yielding one entry per CDR3 protein. This sample has roughly 320,000 distinct CDR3 sequences; more than 8% occur once, and the top ten carry around 4.5%. The length of the CDR3 is 18 residues. V shed 5 bases and J 2 bases; nucleotides not matched to a gene: 12. Germline lookup yields CDR1 MNHEY and CDR2 SMNVEV (reference sequence). Points from the study as a whole: In two of eight donors, the top clonotype was HLA-C-restricted CMV-specific.

This clonotype was seen ten or more times. Its antigen is not identified. The receptor was derived from a human donor in good health (CMV status not recorded). Some clones in this sample may be carry-over from other donors' samples. The sequenced sample consisted of PBMCs. J is TRBJ2-6 and V is TRBV27; 7 nucleotides line up with TRBD1. CDR3 coding DNA: TGTGCCAGCAGTAAAGGCCGAGACAGGGTAGCTGGGGCCAACGTCCTGACTTTC. This gives the protein CASSKGRDRVAGANVLTF.